Listed here is a single TCR beta chain. What it recognizes is unknown. The record originates from a study of shared clonotypes between healthy human individuals. Study-level results: Among donors, clonotype sharing was expected to be affected by sequencing depth. Several donors held roughly 5% of naive CD4 clonotypes in common.

An approximately 210 ng quantity of DNA, 32,000 or so T cell genomes, went into the sorted-subset replicate PCRs. Here immunoSEQ multiplex PCR was the method, and the copy in TCRdb shows in-frame clones only, minus some. This table holds roughly 1,500,000 clones, around 98.5% found once. CDR3 length: 14 amino acids. Trimming removed 0 bases from V and 8 bases from J, with 8 bases in between. CDR1 is KGHSH and CDR2 is LQKENI in the germline V gene. Each of the donors was a healthy adult who was HIV-negative and had not had a recent acute infection or vaccination. This chain joins TRBV18 and TRBJ2-6; possibly TRBD1 or TRBD2 for D (5 bases each). The sequence was collected from a man aged 30 to 39 in good health. Sequencing used naive CD4+ T cells sorted from blood. This sample's subset: CD45RA+ positively selected. The CDR3 DNA reads TGTGCCAGCTCACCACCCGGGACGTCCAACGTCCTGACTTTC. This sequence encodes CASSPPGTSNVLTF.